Below, one T cell receptor (beta chain) is given with its context. Its specificity is unknown. This record comes from a study of cytomegalovirus exposure and HLA in healthy donors. Whole-study results and caveats: A few of the chains that were CMV-associated were confirmed in vitro to be specific for CMV antigens. The later analysis indicated that the majority of CMV-associated TCR beta chains appeared HLA-restricted. Of the V segments, some could not be distinguished, including TRBV6-2 and TRBV6-3, and were excluded. In an earlier analysis, about 87% or about 30%: the productive usage of most TCR beta V segments.

PCR involved 60 Vbeta and 13 Jbeta primers. The method was immunoSEQ multiplex PCR; TCRdb's version includes in-frame clones alone and lacks a portion of them. The sample lists about 190,000 clones, roughly four fifths occurring once. The CDR3 consists of 12 residues. Trimming removed 1 base at V and 7 bases at J, with 7 bases between. Per germline, CDR1 KGHSH and CDR2 LQKENI. V and J are TRBV18 and TRBJ1-1, with D unresolved. The TCR comes from a woman aged 30 to 39 in good health and CMV-seropositive. Sequences were obtained from PBMCs. For the CDR3, the DNA is TGTGCCAGCTCACCACAGGGAGATGAAGCTTTCTTT. Its translation is CASSPQGDEAFF.